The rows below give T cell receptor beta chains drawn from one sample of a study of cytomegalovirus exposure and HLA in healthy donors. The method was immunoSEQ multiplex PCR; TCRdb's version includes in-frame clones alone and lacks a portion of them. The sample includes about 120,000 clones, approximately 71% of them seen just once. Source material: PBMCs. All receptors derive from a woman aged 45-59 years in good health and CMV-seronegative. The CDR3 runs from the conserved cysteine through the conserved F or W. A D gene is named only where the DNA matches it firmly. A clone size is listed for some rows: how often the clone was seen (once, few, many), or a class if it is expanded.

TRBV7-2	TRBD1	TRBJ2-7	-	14	TGTGCCAGCAGCGGAGCAGGGGGTTCCTACGAGCAGTACTTC	CASSGAGGSYEQYF
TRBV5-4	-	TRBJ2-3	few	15	TGTGCCAGCAGCTCGCGTTACAGGCGCACAGATACGCAGTATTTT	CASSSRYRRTDTQYF
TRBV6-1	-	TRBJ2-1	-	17	TGTGCCAGCAGTGAATTAAGGACTCTAACGCCCGCCGTCGAGCAGTTCTTC	CASSELRTLTPAVEQFF
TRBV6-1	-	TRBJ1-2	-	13	TGTGCCAGCAGTGAAGCGAGGAACTATGGCTACACCTTC	CASSEARNYGYTF
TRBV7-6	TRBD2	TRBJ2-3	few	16	TGTGCCAGCAGCCCAATAGGTAGCGGGAGCGCAGATACGCAGTATTTT	CASSPIGSGSADTQYF
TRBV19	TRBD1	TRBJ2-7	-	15	TGTGCCAGTAGTATATCCCGGGACAGCTACTACGAGCAGTACTTC	CASSISRDSYYEQYF
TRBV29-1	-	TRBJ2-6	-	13	TGCAGCGTAACAGTCTCTGGGGCCAACGTCCTGACTTTC	CSVTVSGANVLTF
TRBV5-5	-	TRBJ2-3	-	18	TGTGCCAGCAGCCCCCGAGCAGGGTCCGCTAGACCCACAGATACGCAGTATTTT	CASSPRAGSARPTDTQYF
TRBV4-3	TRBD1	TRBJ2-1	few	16	TGCGCCAGCAGCCAAGATTTCGCGACAGGGGCCAATGAGCAGTTCTTC	CASSQDFATGANEQFF
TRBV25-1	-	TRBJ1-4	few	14	TGTGCCAGCCCCGGTTCGGGGGGGGGTGAAAAACTGTTTTTT	CASPGSGGGEKLFF
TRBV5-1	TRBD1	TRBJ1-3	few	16	TGCGCCAGCAGCCGCGCCGGGACAGGCGCTGGAAACACCATATATTTT	CASSRAGTGAGNTIYF
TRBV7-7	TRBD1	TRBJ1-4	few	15	TGTGCTAGCAGCTTAGGGCAGGGGGCGGATGAAAAACTGTTTTTT	CASSLGQGADEKLFF
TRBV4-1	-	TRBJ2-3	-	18	TGCGCCAGCAGCCAAGCGGTTGGAGGGAGCTCAAGGACAGATACGCAGTATTTT	CASSQAVGGSSRTDTQYF
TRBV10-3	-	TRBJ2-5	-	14	TGTGCCATCAGTGACCCCGAGGCCCTAGAGACCCAGTACTTC	CAISDPEALETQYF
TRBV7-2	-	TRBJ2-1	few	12	TGTGCCAGCACCCCTACGGGGAGCGAGCAGTTCTTC	CASTPTGSEQFF
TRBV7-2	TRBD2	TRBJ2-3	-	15	TGTGCCAGCAGCTCCCTAGCGGGAGTATTAGATACGCAGTATTTT	CASSSLAGVLDTQYF
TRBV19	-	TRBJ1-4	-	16	TGTGCCAGTAGTATCCACGCCGGTGCAACTAATGAAAAACTGTTTTTT	CASSIHAGATNEKLFF
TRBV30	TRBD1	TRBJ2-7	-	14	TGTGCCTGGACCCCGACAGGGCTGAACTACGAGCAGTACTTC	CAWTPTGLNYEQYF
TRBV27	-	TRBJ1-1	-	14	TGTGCCAGCAGTTTATCTTTCTCCAGCACTGAAGCTTTCTTT	CASSLSFSSTEAFF
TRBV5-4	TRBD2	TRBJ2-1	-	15	TGTGCCAGCAGCTTGTACTCAACTAGCGGGGACGGGCAGTTCTTC	CASSLYSTSGDGQFF
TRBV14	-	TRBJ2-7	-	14	TGTGCCAGCAGCCCCCGACTGGGGGCCTACGAGCAGTACTTC	CASSPRLGAYEQYF
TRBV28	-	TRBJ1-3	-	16	TGTGCCAGCAGTTCAACTGTAACAGGTCCCTTAAACACCATATATTTT	CASSSTVTGPLNTIYF
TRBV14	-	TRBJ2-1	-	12	TGTGCCAGCAGCCAACCCGGTCTTGAGCAGTTCTTC	CASSQPGLEQFF
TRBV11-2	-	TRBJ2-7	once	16	TGTGCCAGCAGCTTAGATTGGCTAATGCGCGGGTACGAGCAGTACTTC	CASSLDWLMRGYEQYF
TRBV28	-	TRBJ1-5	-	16	TGTGCCAGCAGTTTATTAGGGCAGGGGTTTAATCAGCCCCAGCATTTT	CASSLLGQGFNQPQHF
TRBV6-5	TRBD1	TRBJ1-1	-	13	TGTGCCAGCAGAGCCACAGGGGGCCCTGAAGCTTTCTTT	CASRATGGPEAFF
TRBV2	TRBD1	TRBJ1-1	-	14	TGTGCCAGCAGCTCCGGGACAGGGAACACTGAAGCTTTCTTT	CASSSGTGNTEAFF
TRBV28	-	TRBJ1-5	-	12	TGTGCCAGCTCCGACTATAATCAGCCCCAGCATTTT	CASSDYNQPQHF
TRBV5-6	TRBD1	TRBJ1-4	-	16	TGTGCCAGCAGCCGGACAGGGAAGGTAGAGGATGAAAAACTGTTTTTT	CASSRTGKVEDEKLFF
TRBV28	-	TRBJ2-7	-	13	TGTGCCACGCAGGTGGGAGGCTCCTACGAGCAGTACTTC	CATQVGGSYEQYF
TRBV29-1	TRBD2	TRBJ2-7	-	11	TGCAGCGGATTTGGGAGGGACGAGCAGTACTTC	CSGFGRDEQYF
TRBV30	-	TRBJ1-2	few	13	TGTGCCTGGAGATTATACGGTGGGGAGGGCTACACCTTC	CAWRLYGGEGYTF
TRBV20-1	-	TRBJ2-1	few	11	TGCAGTGCAAGCGAAAACAATGAGCAGTTCTTC	CSASENNEQFF
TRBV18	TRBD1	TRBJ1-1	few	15	TGTGCCAGCTCAAAAAGGACAGGGGATAACACTGAAGCTTTCTTT	CASSKRTGDNTEAFF
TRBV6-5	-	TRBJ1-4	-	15	TGTGCCAGCAGAGTCACAGGGATACAAAATGAAAAACTGTTTTTT	CASRVTGIQNEKLFF
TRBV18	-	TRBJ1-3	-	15	TGTGCCAGCTCACCAAATCCGGGATCCGGAAACACCATATATTTT	CASSPNPGSGNTIYF
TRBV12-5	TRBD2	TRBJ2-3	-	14	TGTGCTAGTGTCGAGGGACTAGTGGGAGATACGCAGTATTTT	CASVEGLVGDTQYF
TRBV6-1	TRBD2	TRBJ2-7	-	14	TGTGCCAGCAGTTTTAGCGGGAGTGGTAGCGAGCAGTACTTC	CASSFSGSGSEQYF
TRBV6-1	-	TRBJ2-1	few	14	TGTGCCAGCACTCAAGACAGGCCCTCCACTGAGCAGTTCTTC	CASTQDRPSTEQFF
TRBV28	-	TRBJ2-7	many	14	TGTGCCAGCAGCTGGGTCAACGGGTACTACGAGCAGTACTTC	CASSWVNGYYEQYF
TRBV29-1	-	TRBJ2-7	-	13	TGCAGCGTTGAAGACAAGGGCGGGAACGAGCAGTACTTC	CSVEDKGGNEQYF
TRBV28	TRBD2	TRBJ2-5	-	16	TGTGCCAGCAGACCGACTAGCGGGAGTGATGTAGAGACCCAGTACTTC	CASRPTSGSDVETQYF
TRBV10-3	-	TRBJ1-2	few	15	TGTGCCTCCACAGGGAATCTTAACCCGGGATATGGCTACACCTTC	CASTGNLNPGYGYTF
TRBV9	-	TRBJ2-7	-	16	TGTGCCAGCAGCGTAGGCTCTCAGGGCGGTTCCTACGAGCAGTACTTC	CASSVGSQGGSYEQYF
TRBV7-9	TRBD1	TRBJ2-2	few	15	TGTTCCAGCAGCCGTGGACAGGAGAACACCGGGGAGCTGTTTTTT	CSSSRGQENTGELFF